One T cell receptor beta chain is described in this entry. The authors' processing: Amplification of reference gene primers was used by the study to estimate nucleated cell counts. Using immunoSEQ multiplex PCR, the repertoire was profiled, and TCRdb retains in-frame clones only, with some absent. The DNA was the basis for D and trimming; V, J and clone size are from that table. The table includes around 95,000 clones, around four fifths detected once. The data are from a study of blood T cell repertoires in COVID-19. At the level of the study: Donors in the United States, Italy and Spain gave samples during acute or convalescent COVID-19. The cDNA or gDNA used as material had been derived from T cells, B-cell-depleted T cells, or PBMCs.

This CDR3 region has 15 residues. CDR1 and CDR2 (germline): LNHDA, SQIVND (reference sequence). V was trimmed by 6 bases and J by 2 bases, leaving 15 bases between them. The source of this sequence is a woman between 65 and 79 years old with acute or convalescent COVID-19. The sequenced sample was peripheral blood. The gene calls are TRBV19 and TRBJ2-3; perhaps TRBD2 as D (6 bases). CDR3 loop: CASRILGGNTDTQYF. CDR3 nucleotides: TGTGCCAGTAGGATCCTCGGGGGAAACACAGATACGCAGTATTTT.